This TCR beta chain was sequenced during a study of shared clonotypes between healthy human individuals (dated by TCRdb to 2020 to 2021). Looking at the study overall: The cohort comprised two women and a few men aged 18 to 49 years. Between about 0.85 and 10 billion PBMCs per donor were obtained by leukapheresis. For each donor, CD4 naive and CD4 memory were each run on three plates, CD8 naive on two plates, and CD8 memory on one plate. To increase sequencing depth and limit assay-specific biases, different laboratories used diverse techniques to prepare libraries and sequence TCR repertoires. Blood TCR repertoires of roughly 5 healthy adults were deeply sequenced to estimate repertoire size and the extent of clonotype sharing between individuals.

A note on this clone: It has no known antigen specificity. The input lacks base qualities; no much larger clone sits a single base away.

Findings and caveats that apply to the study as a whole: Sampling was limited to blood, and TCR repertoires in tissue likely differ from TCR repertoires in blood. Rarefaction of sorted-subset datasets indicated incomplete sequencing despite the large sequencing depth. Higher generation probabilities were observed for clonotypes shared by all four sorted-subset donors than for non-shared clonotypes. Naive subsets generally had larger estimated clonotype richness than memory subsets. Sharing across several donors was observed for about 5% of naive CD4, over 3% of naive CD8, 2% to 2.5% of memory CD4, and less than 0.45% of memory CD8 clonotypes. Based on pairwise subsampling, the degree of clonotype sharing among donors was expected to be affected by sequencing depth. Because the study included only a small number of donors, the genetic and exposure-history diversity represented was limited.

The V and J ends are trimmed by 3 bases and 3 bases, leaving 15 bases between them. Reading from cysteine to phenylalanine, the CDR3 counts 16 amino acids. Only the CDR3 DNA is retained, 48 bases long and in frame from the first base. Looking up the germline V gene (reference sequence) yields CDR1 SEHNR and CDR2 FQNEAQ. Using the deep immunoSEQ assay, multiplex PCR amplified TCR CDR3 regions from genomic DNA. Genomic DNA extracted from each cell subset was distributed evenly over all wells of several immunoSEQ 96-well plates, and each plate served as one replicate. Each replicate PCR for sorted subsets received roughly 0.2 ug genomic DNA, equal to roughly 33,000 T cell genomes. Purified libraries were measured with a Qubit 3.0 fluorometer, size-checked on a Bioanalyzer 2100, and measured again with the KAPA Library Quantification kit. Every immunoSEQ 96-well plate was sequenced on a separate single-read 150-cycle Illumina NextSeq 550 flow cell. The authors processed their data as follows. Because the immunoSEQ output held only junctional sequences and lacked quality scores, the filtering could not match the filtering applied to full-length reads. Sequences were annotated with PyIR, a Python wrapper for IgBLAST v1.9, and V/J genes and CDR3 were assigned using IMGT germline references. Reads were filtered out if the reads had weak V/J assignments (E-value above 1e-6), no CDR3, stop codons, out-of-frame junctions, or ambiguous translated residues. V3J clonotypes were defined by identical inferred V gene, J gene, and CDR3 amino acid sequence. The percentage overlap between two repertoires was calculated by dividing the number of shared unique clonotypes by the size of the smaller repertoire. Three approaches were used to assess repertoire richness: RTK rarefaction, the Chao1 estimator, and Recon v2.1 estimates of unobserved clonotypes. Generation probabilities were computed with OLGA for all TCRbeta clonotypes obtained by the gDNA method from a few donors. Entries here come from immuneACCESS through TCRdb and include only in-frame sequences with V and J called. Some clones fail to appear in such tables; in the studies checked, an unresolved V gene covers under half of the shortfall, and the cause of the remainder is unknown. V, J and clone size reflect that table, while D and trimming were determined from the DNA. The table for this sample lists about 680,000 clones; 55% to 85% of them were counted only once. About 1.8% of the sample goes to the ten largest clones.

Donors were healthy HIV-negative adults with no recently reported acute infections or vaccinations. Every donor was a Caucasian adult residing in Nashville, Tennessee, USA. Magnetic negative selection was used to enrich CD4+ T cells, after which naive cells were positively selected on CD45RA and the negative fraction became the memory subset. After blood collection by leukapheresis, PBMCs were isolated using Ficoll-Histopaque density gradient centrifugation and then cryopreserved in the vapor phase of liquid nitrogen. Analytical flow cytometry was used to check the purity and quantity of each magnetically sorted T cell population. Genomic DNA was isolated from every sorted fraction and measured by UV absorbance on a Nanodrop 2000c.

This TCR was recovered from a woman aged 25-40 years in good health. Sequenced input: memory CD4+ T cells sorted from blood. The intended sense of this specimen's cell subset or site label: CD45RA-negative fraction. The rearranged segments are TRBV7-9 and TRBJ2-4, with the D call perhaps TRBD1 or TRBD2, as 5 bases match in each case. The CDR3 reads CASSFGDALGKNIQYF. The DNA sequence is TGTGCCAGCAGCTTTGGGGACGCCCTTGGCAAAAACATTCAGTACTTC. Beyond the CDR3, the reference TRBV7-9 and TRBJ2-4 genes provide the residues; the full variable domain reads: DTGVSQNPRHKITKRGQNVTFRCDPISEHNRLYWYRQTLGQGPEFLTYFQNEAQLEKSRLLSDRFSAERPKGSFSTLEIQRTEQGDSAMYLCASSFGDALGKNIQYFGAGTRLSVL.